This T cell receptor beta chain comes out of a study of tumor and adjacent non-tumor tissue in lung cancer. Study-level information: Histology: 12 adenocarcinoma, a couple of squamous cell carcinoma, 1 small cell lung cancer.

In regard to this clonotype: Germline is not matched at one junction end, which may reflect a read error.

Three rounds of nested PCR, following a modified ARM-PCR protocol, produced the TCRbeta library. Via MiXCR, TCRdb re-called the multiplex PCR reads, giving one row per CDR3 protein. The data contain over 110,000 distinct CDR3 sequences, around two thirds of them singletons. Germline CDR1 reads SEHNR; CDR2 reads FQNEAQ (reference sequence). This CDR3 region has 13 residues. RNA was extracted from bulk tissue without any cell sorting. Newly diagnosed lung cancer patients had thoracic surgery in China, August–late 2014, without prior chemotherapy. V gene TRBV7-9 combines with J gene TRBJ2-5, with D unresolved. The clonotype originates from a man aged 55 to 69 with small cell lung cancer. Sequenced material: lung tumor tissue. The CDR3 nucleotides read TGTGCCAGCAGCTTGGTCATCCAAGAGACCAAGTACTTC. This gives the protein CASSLVIQETKYF.